Listed here is a single T cell receptor (beta chain). Sample-barcoded 5' priming and a J-beta primer mix drove a second PCR of roughly 6 to 12 cycles. TCRdb analysed the 5' RACE reads with MiXCR anew, one entry per CDR3 protein. This table has approximately 1.5 million distinct CDR3 sequences, under 55% appearing once. The draw of peripheral blood yielded 8.5 to 10 milliliters from each donor. Samples each yielded at least 6 micrograms of total RNA. The trim removed 0 bases at V and 4 bases at J, leaving 6 bases unmatched. Germline loops: CDR1 DFQATT, CDR2 SNEGSKA (reference sequence). The CDR3 extends over 15 amino acids. This sample was included in a study of blood T cells in healthy people across ages.

The TCR sequence derives from a woman younger than 35 in good health. The chain couples TRBV20-1 to TRBJ2-7, with 10 bases matching TRBD2. The material sequenced was blood. The CDR3 coding sequence is TGCAGTGCTAGAGATTCTAGCGGGAGCGCATACGAGCAGTACTTC. Residues: CSARDSSGSAYEQYF.